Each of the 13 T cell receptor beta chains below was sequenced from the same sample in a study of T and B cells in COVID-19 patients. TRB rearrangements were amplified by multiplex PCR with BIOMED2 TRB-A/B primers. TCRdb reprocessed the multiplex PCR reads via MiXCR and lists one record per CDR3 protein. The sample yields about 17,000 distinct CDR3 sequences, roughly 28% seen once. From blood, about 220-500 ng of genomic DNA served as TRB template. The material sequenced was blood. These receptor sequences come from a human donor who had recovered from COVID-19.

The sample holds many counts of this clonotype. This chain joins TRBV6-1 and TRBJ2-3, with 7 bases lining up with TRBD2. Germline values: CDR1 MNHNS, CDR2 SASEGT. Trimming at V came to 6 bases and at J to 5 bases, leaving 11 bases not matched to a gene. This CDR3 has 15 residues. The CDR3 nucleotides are TGTGCCAGCAGCCCAAGCAGATGGGGGGGAGATACGCAGTATTTT. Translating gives CASSPSRWGGDTQYF.

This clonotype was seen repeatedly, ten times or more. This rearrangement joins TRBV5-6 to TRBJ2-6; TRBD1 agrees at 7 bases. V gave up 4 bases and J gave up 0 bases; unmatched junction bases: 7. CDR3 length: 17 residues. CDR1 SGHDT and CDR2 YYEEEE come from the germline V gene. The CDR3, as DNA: TGTGCCAGCAGCCTAAGACAGGGCAACTCTGGGGCCAACGTCCTGACTTTC. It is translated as CASSLRQGNSGANVLTF.

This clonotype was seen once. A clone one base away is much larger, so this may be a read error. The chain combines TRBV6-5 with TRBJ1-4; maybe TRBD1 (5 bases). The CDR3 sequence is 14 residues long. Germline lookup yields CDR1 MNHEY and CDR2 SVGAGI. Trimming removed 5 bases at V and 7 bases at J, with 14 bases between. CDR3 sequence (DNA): TGTGCCAGCAGTGGGGCGGGCGCGGGTGAAAAACTGTTTTTT. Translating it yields CASSGAGAGEKLFF.

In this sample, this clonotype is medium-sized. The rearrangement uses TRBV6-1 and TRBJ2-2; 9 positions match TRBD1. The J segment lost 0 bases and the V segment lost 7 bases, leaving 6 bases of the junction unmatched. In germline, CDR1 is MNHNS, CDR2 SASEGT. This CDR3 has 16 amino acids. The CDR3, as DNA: TGTGCCAGCAAAATTCGGACAGGGGCGAACACCGGGGAGCTGTTTTTT. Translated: CASKIRTGANTGELFF.

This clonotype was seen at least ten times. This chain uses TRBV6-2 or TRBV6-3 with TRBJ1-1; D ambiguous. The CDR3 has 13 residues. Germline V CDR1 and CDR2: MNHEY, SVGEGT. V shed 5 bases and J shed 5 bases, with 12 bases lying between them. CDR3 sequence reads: CASSPSYGTEAFF. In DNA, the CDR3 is TGTGCCAGCAGTCCCTCCTATGGTACTGAAGCTTTCTTT.

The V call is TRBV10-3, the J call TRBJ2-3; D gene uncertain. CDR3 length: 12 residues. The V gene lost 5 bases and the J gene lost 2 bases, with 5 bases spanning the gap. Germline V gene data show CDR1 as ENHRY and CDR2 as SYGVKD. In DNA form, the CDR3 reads TGTGCCATCAGTCCTTTCACAGATACGCAGTATTTT. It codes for CAISPFTDTQYF.

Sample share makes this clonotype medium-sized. The CDR3 nucleotides read TGTGCCAGCAGCAAGGGACAGGGTTACTCCTACGAGCAGTACTTC. This gives the protein CASSKGQGYSYEQYF. The chain is built from TRBV6-6 and TRBJ2-7, with 9 bases lining up with TRBD1. The germline V gene has CDR1 MNHNY and CDR2 SVGAGI (reference sequence). The CDR3 spans 15 residues. V shed 6 bases, J shed 0 bases, and the junction held 6 bases outside the gene matches.

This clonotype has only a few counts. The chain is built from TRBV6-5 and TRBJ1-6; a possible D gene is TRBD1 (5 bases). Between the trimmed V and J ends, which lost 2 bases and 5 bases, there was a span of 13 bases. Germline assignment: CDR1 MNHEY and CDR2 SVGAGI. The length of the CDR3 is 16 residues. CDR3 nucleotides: TGTGCCAGCAGTTACATGGGGGGAGATGATAATTCACCCCTCCACTTT. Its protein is CASSYMGGDDNSPLHF.

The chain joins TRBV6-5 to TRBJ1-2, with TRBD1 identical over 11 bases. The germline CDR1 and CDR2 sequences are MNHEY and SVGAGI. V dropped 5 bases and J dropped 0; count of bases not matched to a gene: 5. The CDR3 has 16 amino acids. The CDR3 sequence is CASSRRGQGANYGYTF. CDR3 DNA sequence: TGTGCCAGCAGTCGTCGGGGACAGGGGGCTAACTATGGCTACACCTTC.

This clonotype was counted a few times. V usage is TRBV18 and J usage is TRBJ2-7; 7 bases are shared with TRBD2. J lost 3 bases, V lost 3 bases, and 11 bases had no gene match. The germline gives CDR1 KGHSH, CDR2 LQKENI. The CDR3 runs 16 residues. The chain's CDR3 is CASSPLRGVEGYEQYF. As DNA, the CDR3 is TGTGCCAGCTCACCGCTCCGGGGGGTCGAGGGCTACGAGCAGTACTTC.

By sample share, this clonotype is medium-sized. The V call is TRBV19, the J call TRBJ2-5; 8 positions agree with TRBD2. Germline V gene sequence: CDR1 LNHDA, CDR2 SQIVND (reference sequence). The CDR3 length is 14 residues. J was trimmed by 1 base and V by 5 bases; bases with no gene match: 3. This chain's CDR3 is CASSSGGAQETQYF. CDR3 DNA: TGTGCCAGTAGTTCGGGGGGGGCCCAAGAGACCCAGTACTTC. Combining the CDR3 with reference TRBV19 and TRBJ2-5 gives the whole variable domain DGGITQSPKYLFRKEGQNVTLSCEQNLNHDAMYWYRQDPGQGLRLIYYSQIVNDFQKGDIAEGYSVSREKKESFPLTVTSAQKNPTAFYLCASSSGGAQETQYFGPGTRLLVL.

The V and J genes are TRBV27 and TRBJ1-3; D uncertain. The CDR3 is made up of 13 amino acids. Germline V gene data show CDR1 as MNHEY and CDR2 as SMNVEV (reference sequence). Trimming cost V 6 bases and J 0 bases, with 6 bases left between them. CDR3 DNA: TGTGCCAGCAGGGGCAACTCTGGAAACACCATATATTTT. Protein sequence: CASRGNSGNTIYF.

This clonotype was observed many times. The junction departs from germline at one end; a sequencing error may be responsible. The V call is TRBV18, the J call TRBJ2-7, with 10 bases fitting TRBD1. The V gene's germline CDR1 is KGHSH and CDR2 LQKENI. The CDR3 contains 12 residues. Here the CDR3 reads CASSPSGQGNHF. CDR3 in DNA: TGTGCCAGCTCACCATCGGGACAGGGGAATCACTTC.